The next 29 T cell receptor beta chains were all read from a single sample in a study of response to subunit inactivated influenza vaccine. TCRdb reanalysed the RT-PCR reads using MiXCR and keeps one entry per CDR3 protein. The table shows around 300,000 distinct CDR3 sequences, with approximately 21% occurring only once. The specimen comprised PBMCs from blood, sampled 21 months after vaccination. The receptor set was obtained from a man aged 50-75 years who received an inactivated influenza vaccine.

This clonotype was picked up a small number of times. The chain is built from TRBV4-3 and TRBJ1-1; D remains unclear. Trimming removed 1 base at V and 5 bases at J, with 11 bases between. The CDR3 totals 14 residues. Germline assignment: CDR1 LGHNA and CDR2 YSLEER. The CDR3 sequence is CASSQGWIGTEAFF. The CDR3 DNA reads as TGCGCCAGCAGCCAAGGGTGGATAGGGACTGAAGCTTTCTTT.

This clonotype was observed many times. CDR3 nucleotides: TGTGCCAGCAGCTTAGGTACCACTGAAGCTTTCTTT. Amino acids: CASSLGTTEAFF. The chain employs TRBV7-9 and TRBJ1-1, with D unclear. CDR3 length: 12 amino acids. Germline V gene sequence: CDR1 SEHNR, CDR2 FQNEAQ (reference sequence). Trimming removed 1 base from V and 4 bases from J, with 4 bases in between.

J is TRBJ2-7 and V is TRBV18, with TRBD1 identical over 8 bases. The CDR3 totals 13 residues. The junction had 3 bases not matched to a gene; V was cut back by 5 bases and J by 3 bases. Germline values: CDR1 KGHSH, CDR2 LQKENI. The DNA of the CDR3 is TGTGCCAGCTCAACAGGGGGAGACTACGAGCAGTACTTC. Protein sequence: CASSTGGDYEQYF. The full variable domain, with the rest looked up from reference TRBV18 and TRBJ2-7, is NAGVMQNPRHLVRRRGQEARLRCSPMKGHSHVYWYRQLPEEGLKFMVYLQKENIIDESGMPKERFSAEFPKEGPSILRIQQVVRGDSAAYFCASSTGGDYEQYFGPGTRLTVT.

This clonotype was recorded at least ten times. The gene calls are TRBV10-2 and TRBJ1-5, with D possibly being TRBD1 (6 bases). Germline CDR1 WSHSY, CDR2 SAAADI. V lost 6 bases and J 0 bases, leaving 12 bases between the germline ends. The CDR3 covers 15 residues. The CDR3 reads CASRGQGHSNQPQHF. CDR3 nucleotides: TGCGCCAGCAGGGGACAAGGACATAGCAATCAGCCCCAGCATTTT.

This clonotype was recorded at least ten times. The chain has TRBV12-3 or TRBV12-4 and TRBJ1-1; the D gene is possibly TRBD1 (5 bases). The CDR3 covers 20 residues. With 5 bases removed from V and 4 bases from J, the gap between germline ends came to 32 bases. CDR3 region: CASSPTGTYFLPWKGTEAFF. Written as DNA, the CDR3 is TGTGCCAGCAGTCCGACCGGGACCTATTTTCTCCCATGGAAGGGCACTGAAGCTTTCTTT.

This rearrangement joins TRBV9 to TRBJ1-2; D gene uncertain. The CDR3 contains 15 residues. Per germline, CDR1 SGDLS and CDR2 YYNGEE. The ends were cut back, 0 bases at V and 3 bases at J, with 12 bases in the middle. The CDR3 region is CASSVELNSHYGYTF. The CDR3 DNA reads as TGTGCCAGCAGCGTAGAGTTAAACTCACACTATGGCTACACCTTC.

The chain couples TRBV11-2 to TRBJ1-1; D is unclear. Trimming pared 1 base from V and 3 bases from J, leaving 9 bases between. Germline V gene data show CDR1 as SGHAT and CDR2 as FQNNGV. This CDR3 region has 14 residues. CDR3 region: CASSLGAAHTEAFF. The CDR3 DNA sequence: TGTGCCAGCAGCTTAGGGGCCGCACACACTGAAGCTTTCTTT. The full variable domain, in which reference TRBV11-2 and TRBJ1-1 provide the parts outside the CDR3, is EAGVAQSPRYKIIEKRQSVAFWCNPISGHATLYWYQQILGQGPKLLIQFQNNGVVDDSQLPKDRFSAERLKGVDSTLKIQPAKLEDSAVYLCASSLGAAHTEAFFGQGTRLTVV.

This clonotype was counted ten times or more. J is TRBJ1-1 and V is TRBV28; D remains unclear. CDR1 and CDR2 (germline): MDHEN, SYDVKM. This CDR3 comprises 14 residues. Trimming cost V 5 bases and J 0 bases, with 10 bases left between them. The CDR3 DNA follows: TGTGCCAGCAGTCCTCAACAGATGAACACTGAAGCTTTCTTT. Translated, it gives CASSPQQMNTEAFF.

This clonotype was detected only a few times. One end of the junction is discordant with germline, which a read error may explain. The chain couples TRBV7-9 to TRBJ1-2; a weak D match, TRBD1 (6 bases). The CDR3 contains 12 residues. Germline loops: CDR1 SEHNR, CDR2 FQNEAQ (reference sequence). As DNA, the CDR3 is TGTGCCAGCAGCTTAGGAGGGCGGGACACGGCCTTC. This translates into CASSLGGRDTAF.

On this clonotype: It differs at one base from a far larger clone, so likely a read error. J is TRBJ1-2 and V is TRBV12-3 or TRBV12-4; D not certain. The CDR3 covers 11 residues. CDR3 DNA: TGTGCCAGCAGTCAGGACTATTGCTACACCTTC. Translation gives CASSQDYCYTF.

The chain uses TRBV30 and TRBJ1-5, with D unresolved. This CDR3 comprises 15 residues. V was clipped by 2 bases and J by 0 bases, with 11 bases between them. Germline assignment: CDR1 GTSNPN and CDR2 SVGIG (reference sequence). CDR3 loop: CAWSLAGNSNQPQHF. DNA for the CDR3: TGTGCCTGGAGTTTAGCGGGGAATAGCAATCAGCCCCAGCATTTT.

This CDR3 is CSAEGGRRQETQYF. CDR3 sequence (DNA): TGCAGTGCCGAAGGGGGACGGCGACAAGAGACCCAGTACTTC. J is TRBJ2-5 and V is TRBV20-1; a weak D match, TRBD1 (6 bases). CDR1 is DFQATT, CDR2 SNEGSKA, per germline (reference sequence). V was pared by 6 bases and J by 2 bases, with 16 bases between. This CDR3 has 14 amino acids.

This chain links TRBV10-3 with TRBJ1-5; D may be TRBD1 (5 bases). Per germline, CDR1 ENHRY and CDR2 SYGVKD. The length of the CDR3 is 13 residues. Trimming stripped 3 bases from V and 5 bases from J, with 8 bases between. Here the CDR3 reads CAISDGGDQPQHF. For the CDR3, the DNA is TGTGCCATCAGTGACGGGGGGGATCAGCCCCAGCATTTT.

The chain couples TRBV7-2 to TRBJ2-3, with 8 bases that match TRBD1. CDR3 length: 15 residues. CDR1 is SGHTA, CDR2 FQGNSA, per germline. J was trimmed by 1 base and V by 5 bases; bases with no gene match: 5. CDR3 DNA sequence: TGTGCCAGCAGCCACCGGGACAGGCGCACAGATACGCAGTATTTT. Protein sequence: CASSHRDRRTDTQYF.

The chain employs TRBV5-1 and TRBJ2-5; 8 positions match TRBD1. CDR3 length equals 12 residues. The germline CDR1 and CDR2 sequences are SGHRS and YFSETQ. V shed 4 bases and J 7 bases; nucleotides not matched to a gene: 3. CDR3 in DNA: TGCGCCAGCAGCGTACAGGGGGGGACCCAGTACTTC. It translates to CASSVQGGTQYF.

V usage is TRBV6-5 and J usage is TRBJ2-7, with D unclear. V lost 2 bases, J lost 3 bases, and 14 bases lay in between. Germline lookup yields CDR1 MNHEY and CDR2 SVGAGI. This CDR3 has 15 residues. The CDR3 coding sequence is TGTGCCAGCAGTTACGATGGCCGAGCTTTCTACGAGCAGTACTTC. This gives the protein CASSYDGRAFYEQYF.

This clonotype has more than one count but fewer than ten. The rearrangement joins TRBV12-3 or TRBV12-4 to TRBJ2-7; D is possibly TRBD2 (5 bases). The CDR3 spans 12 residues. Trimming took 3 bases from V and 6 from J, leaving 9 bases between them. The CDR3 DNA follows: TGTGCCAGCAGTTTGGAGGTTGGCGAGCAGTACTTC. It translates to CASSLEVGEQYF.

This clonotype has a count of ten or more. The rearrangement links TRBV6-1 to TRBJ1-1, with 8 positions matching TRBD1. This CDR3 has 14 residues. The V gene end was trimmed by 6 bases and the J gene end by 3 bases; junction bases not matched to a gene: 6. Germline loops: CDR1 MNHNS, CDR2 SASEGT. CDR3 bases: TGTGCCAGCAGAACCTGGACAGGGTACACTGAAGCTTTCTTT. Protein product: CASRTWTGYTEAFF.

The CDR3 nucleotides are TGCAGTGCTTTCTACACCCCGGCTGACCCCAAAGCTTTCTTT. Translating gives CSAFYTPADPKAFF. The gene calls are TRBV20-1 and TRBJ1-1; D not resolved. V was pared by 5 bases and J by 9 bases, with 22 bases between. The length of the CDR3 is 14 residues. Looked up from germline, CDR1 is DFQATT and CDR2 is SNEGSKA (reference sequence).

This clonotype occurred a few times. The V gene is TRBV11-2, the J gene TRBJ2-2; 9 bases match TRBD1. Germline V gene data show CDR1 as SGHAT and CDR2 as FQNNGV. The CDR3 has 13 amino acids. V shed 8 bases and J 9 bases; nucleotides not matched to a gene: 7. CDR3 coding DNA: TGTGCCAGCGATCTACAGGGGGCTCGGGAGCTGTTTTTT. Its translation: CASDLQGARELFF.

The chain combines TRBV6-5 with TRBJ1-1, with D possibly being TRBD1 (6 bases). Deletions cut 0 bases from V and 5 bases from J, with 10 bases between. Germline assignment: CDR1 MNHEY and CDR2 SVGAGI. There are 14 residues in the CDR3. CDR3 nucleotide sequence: TGTGCCAGCAGTTACTCGGGGGCAACGACTGAAGCTTTCTTT. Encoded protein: CASSYSGATTEAFF.

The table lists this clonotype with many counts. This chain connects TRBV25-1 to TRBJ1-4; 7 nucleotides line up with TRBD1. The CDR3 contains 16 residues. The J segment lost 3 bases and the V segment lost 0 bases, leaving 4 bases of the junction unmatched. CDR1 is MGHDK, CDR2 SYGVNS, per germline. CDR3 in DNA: TGTGCCAGCAGTGAATATACAGGGGAGTCTAATGAAAAACTGTTTTTT. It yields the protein CASSEYTGESNEKLFF.

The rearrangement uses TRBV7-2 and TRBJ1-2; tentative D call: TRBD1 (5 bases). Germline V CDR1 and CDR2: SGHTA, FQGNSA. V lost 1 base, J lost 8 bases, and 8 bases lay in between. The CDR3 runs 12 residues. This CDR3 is CASSLDKGGYTF. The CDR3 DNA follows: TGTGCCAGCAGCTTAGATAAGGGGGGCTACACCTTC.

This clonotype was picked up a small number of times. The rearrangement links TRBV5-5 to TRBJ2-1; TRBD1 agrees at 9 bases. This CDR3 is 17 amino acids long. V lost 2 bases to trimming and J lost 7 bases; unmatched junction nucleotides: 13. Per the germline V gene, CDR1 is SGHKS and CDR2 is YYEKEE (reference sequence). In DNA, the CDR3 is TGTGCCAGCAGCTTCAGGACAGGGGTTGTTAGGGTTAATGAGCAGTTCTTC. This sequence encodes CASSFRTGVVRVNEQFF.

Here the CDR3 reads CASSLEGSGVPQETQYF. The CDR3, as DNA: TGTGCCAGCAGCTTAGAGGGTAGCGGGGTTCCTCAAGAGACCCAGTACTTC. The rearrangement uses TRBV11-2 and TRBJ2-5; 8 bases map to TRBD2. Germline V CDR1 and CDR2: SGHAT, FQNNGV. The CDR3 runs 17 residues. Trimming took 0 bases from V and 2 from J; bases not matched to a gene: 8.

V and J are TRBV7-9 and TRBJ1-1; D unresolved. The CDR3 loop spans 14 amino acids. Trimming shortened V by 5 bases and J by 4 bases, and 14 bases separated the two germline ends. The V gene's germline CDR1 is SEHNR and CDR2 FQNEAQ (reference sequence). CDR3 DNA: TGTGCCAGCAGCCAGCTACCGCCGGCCACTGAAGCTTTCTTT. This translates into CASSQLPPATEAFF.

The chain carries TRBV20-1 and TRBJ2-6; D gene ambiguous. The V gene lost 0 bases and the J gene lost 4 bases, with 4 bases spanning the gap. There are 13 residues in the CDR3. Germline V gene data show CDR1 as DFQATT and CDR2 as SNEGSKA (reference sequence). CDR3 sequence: CSARDPGANVLTF. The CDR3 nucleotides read TGCAGTGCTAGAGATCCGGGGGCCAACGTCCTGACTTTC.

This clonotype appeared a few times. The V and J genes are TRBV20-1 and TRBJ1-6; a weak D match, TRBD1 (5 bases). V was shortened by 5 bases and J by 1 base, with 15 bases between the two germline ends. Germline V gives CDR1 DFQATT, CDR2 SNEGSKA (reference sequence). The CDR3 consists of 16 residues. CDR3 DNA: TGCAGTGCTCAGAGGGCCCAGGGATCCTATAATTCACCCCTCCACTTT. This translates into CSAQRAQGSYNSPLHF.

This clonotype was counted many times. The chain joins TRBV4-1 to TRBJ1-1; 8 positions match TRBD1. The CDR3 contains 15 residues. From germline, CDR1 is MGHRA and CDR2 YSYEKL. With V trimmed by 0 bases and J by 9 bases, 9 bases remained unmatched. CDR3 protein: CASSQESGQGRKAFF. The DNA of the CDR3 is TGCGCCAGCAGCCAAGAGTCTGGACAGGGCCGTAAAGCTTTCTTT.